This T cell receptor beta chain is drawn from a study of control samples from healthy donors and cancer patients. Libraries were prepared by immunoSEQ multiplex PCR; TCRdb keeps only in-frame clonotypes and omits some of them. The data show about 95,000 clones, 85% seen once. The sample consisted of blood. This receptor was taken from a man aged 25-40 years in good health.

DNA of the CDR3: TGTGCCAGCAGTTATACGACAGATTCCACTGAAGCTTTCTTT. Protein: CASSYTTDSTEAFF. The gene calls are TRBV6-5 and TRBJ1-1; possible D gene TRBD1, 5 bases. The germline V gene encodes CDR1 MNHEY and CDR2 SVGAGI. V lost 3 bases to trimming and J lost 4 bases, with 12 bases between them. This CDR3 comprises 14 residues.